This T cell receptor beta chain was recorded in a study of T cell clonotyping in hematopoietic cell transplantation. Regarding the study as a whole: At the given depth, recipient repertoires were over 97% de novo clonotypes. No sorting was done, leaving CD4 and CD8 contributions mixed. After transplant, recipient diversity fell while pathologically expanded clonotypes grew through day 180.

The J segment lost 5 bases and the V segment lost 0 bases, leaving 3 bases of the junction unmatched. The CDR3 contains 14 residues. The germline V gene encodes CDR1 PRHDT and CDR2 FYEKMQ (reference sequence). Here immunoSEQ multiplex PCR was the method, and the copy in TCRdb shows in-frame clones only, minus some. The data contain around 9,700 clones, around 90% of them singletons. On this clone: Its antigen is not known.

This clonotype was sampled from a male patient aged 55 to 69 who had an allogeneic stem cell transplant from an unrelated donor, so the T cells may come from the graft donor. Some clones in this sample may be carry-over from other donors' samples. This sequence joins TRBV13 and TRBJ1-2; 7 positions agree with TRBD1. The specimen was PBMCs, collected 180 days after allogeneic stem cell transplant. The DNA for the CDR3 is TGTGCCAGCAGCTTAGGGACAGGGCTGTATGGCTACACCTTC. This codes for CASSLGTGLYGYTF.